This T cell receptor (beta chain) was found in a study of blood T cell repertoires in COVID-19. The wider study: COVID-19 samples collected from the United States, Italy and Spain covered acute and convalescent phases.

Assay used: immunoSEQ multiplex PCR; TCRdb lists only in-frame clones, some missing. Found here are over 30,000 clones, 70% to 90% of them singletons; the top ten hold less than 15%. Germline CDR1 MGHRA, CDR2 YSYEKL. The ends were cut back, 1 base at V and 7 bases at J, with 16 bases in the middle. This CDR3 comprises 15 residues. The rearrangement joins TRBV4-1 to TRBJ1-1; the D is unclear. The sequencing input was peripheral blood. The clonotype originates from a man in his 70s with active COVID-19. CDR3 amino acids: CASSQGLMGGREAFF. DNA for the CDR3: TGCGCCAGCAGCCAAGGGCTAATGGGAGGGCGTGAAGCTTTCTTT.